These 15 T cell receptor beta chains were sequenced from one sample in a study of cytomegalovirus exposure and HLA in healthy donors. The PCR employed 60 Vbeta primers together with 13 Jbeta primers. Produced via immunoSEQ multiplex PCR; TCRdb's table is partial and in-frame only. The sample gives around 190,000 clones, around 82% of which show up once; 5.7% is in the top ten. The sequenced sample was PBMCs. These receptors were taken from a man between 40 and 49 years old in good health and CMV-seronegative.

Notes on this clone: A junction end diverges from the germline sequence, so it may reflect a read error. The rearrangement uses TRBV7-9 and TRBJ2-1; weak D call: TRBD2 (6 bases). Looked up from germline, CDR1 is SEHNR and CDR2 is FQNEAQ (reference sequence). This CDR3 is 12 amino acids long. The CDR3 region has the DNA TGTTCCAGCAGCTTTGGGGGGAATGAGCAGTTCTTC. It codes for CSSSFGGNEQFF.

The rearrangement joins TRBV2 to TRBJ2-2; tentatively, D is TRBD2 (6 bases). The CDR3 covers 15 residues. The ends were cut back, 6 bases at V and 5 bases at J, with 16 bases in the middle. The germline gives CDR1 SNHLY, CDR2 FYNNEI. The CDR3 loop is CASRAGPLGTGELFF. Written as DNA, the CDR3 is TGTGCCAGCAGGGCGGGGCCACTTGGGACCGGGGAGCTGTTTTTT.

As concerns this clone: Other DNA sequences in this specimen translate into the identical CDR3. The J gene is TRBJ1-5, the V gene TRBV6-5, with TRBD1 matching 9 bases. V shed 5 bases, J shed 4 bases, and the junction held 3 bases outside the gene matches. The CDR3 spans 14 residues. The germline V gene has CDR1 MNHEY and CDR2 SVGAGI. This CDR3 reads CASSPGTGNQPQHF. Here the CDR3 DNA reads TGTGCCAGCAGTCCTGGGACAGGGAATCAGCCCCAGCATTTT.

This chain joins TRBV7-9 and TRBJ2-1; D is possibly TRBD1 (5 bases). The germline V gene encodes CDR1 SEHNR and CDR2 FQNEAQ (reference sequence). V was shortened by 5 bases and J by 9 bases, with 17 bases between the two germline ends. The CDR3 sequence is 14 residues long. For the CDR3, the DNA is TGTGCCAGCAGCCCCGCCCTCCAGGGTTTTGAGCAGTTCTTC. Its translation is CASSPALQGFEQFF.

The genes are TRBV9 and TRBJ2-5; tentatively, D is TRBD2 (6 bases). CDR1 is SGDLS and CDR2 is YYNGEE in the germline V gene. The length of the CDR3 is 16 residues. Trimming pared 0 bases from V and 2 bases from J, leaving 14 bases between. The CDR3 loop reads CASSVATSAGQETQYF. CDR3 sequence (DNA): TGTGCCAGCAGCGTAGCTACGTCGGCGGGGCAAGAGACCCAGTACTTC. Using reference TRBV9 and TRBJ2-5 for the parts outside the CDR3, the full variable domain is DSGVTQTPKHLITATGQRVTLRCSPRSGDLSVYWYQQSLDQGLQFLIQYYNGEERAKGNILERFSAQQFPDLHSELNLSSLELGDSALYFCASSVATSAGQETQYFGPGTRLLVL.

This clone came up a few times. J is TRBJ2-2 and V is TRBV7-7, with 12 bases fitting TRBD2. The germline CDR1 and CDR2 sequences are SSHAT and FNYEAQ (reference sequence). The V segment lost 4 bases and the J segment 4 bases; nucleotides outside the gene matches: 4. This CDR3 region has 16 residues. CDR3 nucleotide sequence: TGTGCCAGCAGCTCCGGACTAGCGGGGTTCACCGGGGAGCTGTTTTTT. Residues: CASSSGLAGFTGELFF.

The V gene is TRBV6-1, the J gene TRBJ1-1, with no clear D. The length of the CDR3 is 13 residues. Germline V gene sequence: CDR1 MNHNS, CDR2 SASEGT. The germline V and J ends were trimmed by 8 bases and 0 bases, with 10 bases remaining between them. The CDR3 region has the DNA TGTGCCAGCTGCCCAGGTGTGAACACTGAAGCTTTCTTT. Translation: CASCPGVNTEAFF.

This clone was seen more than once but under ten times. The chain recombines TRBV11-2 with TRBJ2-7; D is unclear. V was cut by 1 base and J by 2 bases, with 12 bases left in between. CDR1 SGHAT and CDR2 FQNNGV come from the germline V gene. The CDR3 length is 15 residues. This CDR3 is CASSLGEGAPYEQYF. In DNA form, the CDR3 reads TGTGCCAGCAGCTTAGGAGAAGGAGCTCCCTACGAGCAGTACTTC.

CDR3 region: CSVSPGTEAFF. The CDR3 region has the DNA TGCAGCGTTTCTCCCGGGACTGAAGCTTTCTTT. The chain uses TRBV29-1 and TRBJ1-1; D is unresolved. Trimming took off 5 bases at V and 5 bases at J, with 9 bases between the two ends. Germline CDR1 reads SQVTM; CDR2 reads ANQGSEA. CDR3 length: 11 amino acids.

Only one count was recorded for this clone. The rearrangement links TRBV7-2 to TRBJ1-6; D unresolved. Germline V CDR1 and CDR2: SGHTA, FQGNSA. V was shortened by 5 bases and J by 10 bases, with 15 bases between the two germline ends. The CDR3 length is 14 residues. CDR3 sequence reads: CASSLPGRASPLHF. In DNA, the CDR3 is TGTGCCAGCAGCCTCCCTGGGCGTGCGTCACCCCTCCACTTT.

The chain has TRBV19 and TRBJ1-1; D ambiguous. In germline, CDR1 is LNHDA, CDR2 SQIVND (reference sequence). This CDR3 contains 14 residues. V dropped 6 bases and J dropped 3 bases, with 14 bases sitting between them. The CDR3 is CASRSLGLDTEAFF. The CDR3 nucleotides are TGTGCCAGTAGAAGTTTGGGCCTCGACACTGAAGCTTTCTTT.

CDR3 nucleotide sequence: TGCGCCAGCAGCCAAGAAGGGGATGGCTACACCTTC. This gives the protein CASSQEGDGYTF. This chain links TRBV4-3 with TRBJ1-2; perhaps TRBD1 as D (5 bases). Germline V gene data show CDR1 as LGHNA and CDR2 as YSLEER. This CDR3 spans 12 amino acids. Trimming left V 0 bases short and J 6 bases short, with 5 bases between.

The V gene is TRBV2, the J gene TRBJ1-1; D ambiguous. Trimming stripped 5 bases from V and 9 bases from J, with 19 bases between. CDR1 SNHLY and CDR2 FYNNEI come from the germline V gene. This CDR3 is built from 14 residues. CDR3 amino acids: CASSYGLFSEQAFF. The CDR3 nucleotides are TGTGCCAGCAGTTACGGACTTTTCTCAGAGCAAGCTTTCTTT.

J is TRBJ1-6 and V is TRBV9, with 7 positions matching TRBD1. This CDR3 is built from 14 residues. The germline V gene has CDR1 SGDLS and CDR2 YYNGEE. The junction had 4 bases not matched to a gene; V was cut back by 3 bases and J by 7 bases. The DNA for the CDR3 is TGTGCCAGCAGCGCAGGGGACAGCAATTCACCCCTCCACTTT. It codes for CASSAGDSNSPLHF.

The chain is built from TRBV7-9 and TRBJ1-1, with 7 bases that match TRBD1. This CDR3 region has 13 residues. After removal of 5 bases from V and 8 bases from J, the junction contained 8 bases not matched to a gene. CDR1 is SEHNR, CDR2 FQNEAQ, per germline (reference sequence). This CDR3 is CASSRTGDPEAFF. The CDR3 nucleotides are TGTGCCAGCAGCCGTACAGGGGACCCAGAAGCTTTCTTT. The full variable domain, completed using reference TRBV7-9 and TRBJ1-1, is DTGVSQNPRHKITKRGQNVTFRCDPISEHNRLYWYRQTLGQGPEFLTYFQNEAQLEKSRLLSDRFSAERPKGSFSTLEIQRTEQGDSAMYLCASSRTGDPEAFFGQGTRLTVV.